This T cell receptor (beta chain) was documented in a study of T-cell memory formation after mild COVID-19. Points on this clonotype: No antigen is known for it.

The junction had 11 bases not matched to a gene; V was cut back by 2 bases and J by 8 bases. The length of the CDR3 is 16 residues. Germline CDR1 SGDLS, CDR2 YYNGEE. Study conclusions and caveats: Cross-reactive memory appears to have joined, as suggested by some responding clones showing up in pre-infection memory. The main location of contracting CD4+ clones was CM and EM, and that of contracting CD8+ clones was EMRA.

TCR alpha and TCR beta cDNA libraries with sample barcodes and UMIs came from 5'RACE using constant-segment primers. TCRdb fed the 5' RACE reads into MiXCR, producing one record per CDR3 protein. The table records around 100,000 distinct CDR3 sequences, around 10% of them present only once. The rearrangement links TRBV9 to TRBJ2-1, with TRBD2 matching over 9 bases. This clonotype was sampled from a man aged 18-30 years who had mild COVID-19 (a few samples of this study predate the infection). Cell type and time point are not known. Sequenced input: PBMCs or a T cell subset sorted from them (not recorded which). CDR3 nucleotide sequence: TGTGCCAGCAGCGTTTCTGCGGGGGGGGCCATCGATGAGCAGTTCTTC. Encoded protein: CASSVSAGGAIDEQFF. Full variable domain (remainder filled in from reference TRBV9 and TRBJ2-1): DSGVTQTPKHLITATGQRVTLRCSPRSGDLSVYWYQQSLDQGLQFLIQYYNGEERAKGNILERFSAQQFPDLHSELNLSSLELGDSALYFCASSVSAGGAIDEQFFGPGTRLTVL.